The present T cell receptor (beta chain) was sequenced within a study of T cell changes during pregnancy in multiple sclerosis. The assay was immunoSEQ multiplex PCR, and TCRdb's table has in-frame clones only and misses some. The sample holds roughly 100,000 clones, about 90% seen once. The CDR3 covers 18 residues. J lost 4 bases, V lost 0 bases, and 8 bases had no gene match. CDR1 and CDR2 (germline): SGHTA, FQGNSA. The material was peripheral blood, obtained after pregnancy. The chain employs TRBV7-2 and TRBJ2-1; TRBD2 matches at 11 bases. This sequence originates from a female donor with multiple sclerosis, enrolled in a pregnancy study. CDR3 protein: CASSLALTSGGRYNEQFF. CDR3 in DNA: TGTGCCAGCAGCTTAGCGCTAACTAGCGGGGGTCGATACAATGAGCAGTTCTTC.